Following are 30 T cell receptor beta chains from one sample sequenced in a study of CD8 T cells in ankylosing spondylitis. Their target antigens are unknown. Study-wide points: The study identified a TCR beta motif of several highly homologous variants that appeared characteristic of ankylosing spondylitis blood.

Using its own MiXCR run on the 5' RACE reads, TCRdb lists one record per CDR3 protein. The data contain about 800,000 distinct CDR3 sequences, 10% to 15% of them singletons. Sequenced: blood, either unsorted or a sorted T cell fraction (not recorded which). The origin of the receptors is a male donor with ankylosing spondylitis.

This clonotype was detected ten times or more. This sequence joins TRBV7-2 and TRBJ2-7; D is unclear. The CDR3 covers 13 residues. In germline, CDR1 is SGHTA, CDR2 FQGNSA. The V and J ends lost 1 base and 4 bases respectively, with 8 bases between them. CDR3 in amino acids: CASSLVRNYEQYF. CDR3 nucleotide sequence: TGTGCCAGCAGCTTAGTACGGAATTACGAGCAGTACTTC.

CDR3 sequence: CASRGPTNEQFF. The CDR3 DNA reads as TGTGCCAGCCGCGGACCGACCAATGAGCAGTTCTTC. V usage is TRBV6-2 or TRBV6-3 and J usage is TRBJ2-1; no reliable D call. The CDR3 covers 12 residues. V shed 8 bases and J shed 6 bases, with 11 bases lying between them. CDR1 and CDR2 (germline): MNHEY, SVGEGT.

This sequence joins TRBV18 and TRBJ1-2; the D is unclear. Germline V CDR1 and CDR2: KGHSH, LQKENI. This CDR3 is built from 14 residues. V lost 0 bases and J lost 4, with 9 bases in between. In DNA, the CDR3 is TGTGCCAGCTCACCACCGGCGGTTCTCTATGGCTACACCTTC. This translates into CASSPPAVLYGYTF.

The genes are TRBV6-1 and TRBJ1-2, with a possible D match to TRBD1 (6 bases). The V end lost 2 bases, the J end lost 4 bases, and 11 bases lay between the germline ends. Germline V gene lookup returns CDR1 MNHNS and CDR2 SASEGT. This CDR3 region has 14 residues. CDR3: CASSELRGLYGYTF. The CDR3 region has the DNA TGTGCCAGCAGTGAACTACGGGGGCTCTATGGCTACACCTTC.

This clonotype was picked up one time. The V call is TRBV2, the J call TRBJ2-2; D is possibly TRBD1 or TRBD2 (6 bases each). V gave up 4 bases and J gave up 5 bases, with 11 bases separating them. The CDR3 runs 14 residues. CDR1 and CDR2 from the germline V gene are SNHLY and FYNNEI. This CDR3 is CASSAEGGTGELFF. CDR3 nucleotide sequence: TGTGCCAGCAGTGCGGAAGGGGGGACCGGGGAGCTGTTTTTT.

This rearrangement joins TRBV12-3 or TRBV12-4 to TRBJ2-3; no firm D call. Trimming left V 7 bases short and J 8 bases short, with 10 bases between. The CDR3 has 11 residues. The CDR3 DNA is TGTGCCAGCAAAGCAGCCGGTACGCAGTATTTT. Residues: CASKAAGTQYF.

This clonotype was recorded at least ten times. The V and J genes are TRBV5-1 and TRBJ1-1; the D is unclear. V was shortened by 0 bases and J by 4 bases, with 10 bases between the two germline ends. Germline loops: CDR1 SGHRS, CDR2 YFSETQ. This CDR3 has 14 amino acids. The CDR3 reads CASSLDIGGTEAFF. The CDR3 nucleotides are TGCGCCAGCAGCTTGGATATAGGCGGCACTGAAGCTTTCTTT.

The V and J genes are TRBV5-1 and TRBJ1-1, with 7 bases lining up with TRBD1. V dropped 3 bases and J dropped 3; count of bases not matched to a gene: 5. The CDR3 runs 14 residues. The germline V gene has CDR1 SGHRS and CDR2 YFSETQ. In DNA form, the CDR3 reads TGCGCCAGCAGCTCAACCGACAGGGACACTGAAGCTTTCTTT. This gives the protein CASSSTDRDTEAFF.

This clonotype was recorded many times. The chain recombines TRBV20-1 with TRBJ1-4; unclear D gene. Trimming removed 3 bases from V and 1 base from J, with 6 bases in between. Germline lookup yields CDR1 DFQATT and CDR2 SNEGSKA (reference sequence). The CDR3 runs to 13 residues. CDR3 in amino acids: CSASEGTNEKLFF. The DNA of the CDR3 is TGCAGTGCTAGCGAGGGAACTAATGAAAAACTGTTTTTT.

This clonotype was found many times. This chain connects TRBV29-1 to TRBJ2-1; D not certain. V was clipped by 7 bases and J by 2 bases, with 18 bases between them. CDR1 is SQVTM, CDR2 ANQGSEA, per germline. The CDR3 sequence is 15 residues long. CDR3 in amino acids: CSAHGPGNPYNEQFF. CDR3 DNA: TGCAGCGCCCACGGCCCCGGTAACCCCTACAATGAGCAGTTCTTC.

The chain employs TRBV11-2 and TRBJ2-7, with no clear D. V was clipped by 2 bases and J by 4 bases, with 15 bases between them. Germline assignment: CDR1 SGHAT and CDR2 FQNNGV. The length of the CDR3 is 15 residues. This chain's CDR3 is CASSLTSVSRYEQYF. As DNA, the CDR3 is TGTGCCAGCAGCTTAACAAGCGTCTCCCGGTACGAGCAGTACTTC.

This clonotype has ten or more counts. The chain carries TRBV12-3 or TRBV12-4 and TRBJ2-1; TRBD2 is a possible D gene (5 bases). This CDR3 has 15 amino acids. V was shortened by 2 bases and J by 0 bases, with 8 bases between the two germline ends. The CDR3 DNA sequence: TGTGCCAGCAGTTTAATCGGAGGCTCCTACAATGAGCAGTTCTTC. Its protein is CASSLIGGSYNEQFF.

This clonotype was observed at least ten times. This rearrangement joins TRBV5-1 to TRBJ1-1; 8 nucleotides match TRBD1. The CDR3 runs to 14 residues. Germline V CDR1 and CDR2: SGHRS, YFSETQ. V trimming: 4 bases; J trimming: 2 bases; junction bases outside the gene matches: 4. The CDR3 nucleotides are TGCGCCAGCAGCCAGCAGGGGGCCAACACTGAAGCTTTCTTT. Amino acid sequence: CASSQQGANTEAFF.

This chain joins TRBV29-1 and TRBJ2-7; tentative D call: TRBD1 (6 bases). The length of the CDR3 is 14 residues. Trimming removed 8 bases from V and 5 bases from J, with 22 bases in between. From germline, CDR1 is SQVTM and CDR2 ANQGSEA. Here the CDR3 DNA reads TGCAGCTCCACAGGGCGATCGGGGCGGCACGAGCAGTACTTC. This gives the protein CSSTGRSGRHEQYF.

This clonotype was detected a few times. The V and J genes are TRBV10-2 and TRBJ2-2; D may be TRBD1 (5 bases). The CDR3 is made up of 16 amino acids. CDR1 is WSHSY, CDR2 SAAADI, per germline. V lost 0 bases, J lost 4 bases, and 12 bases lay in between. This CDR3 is CASSESQGRVTGELFF. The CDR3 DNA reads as TGCGCCAGCAGTGAGTCGCAGGGAAGGGTCACCGGGGAGCTGTTTTTT.

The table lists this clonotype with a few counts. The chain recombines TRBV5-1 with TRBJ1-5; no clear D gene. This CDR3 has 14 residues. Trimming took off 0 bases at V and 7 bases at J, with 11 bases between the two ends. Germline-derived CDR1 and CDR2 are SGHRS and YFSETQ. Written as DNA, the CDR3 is TGCGCCAGCAGCTTGGCGAGCACCAGGCAGCCCCAGCATTTT. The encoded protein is CASSLASTRQPQHF.

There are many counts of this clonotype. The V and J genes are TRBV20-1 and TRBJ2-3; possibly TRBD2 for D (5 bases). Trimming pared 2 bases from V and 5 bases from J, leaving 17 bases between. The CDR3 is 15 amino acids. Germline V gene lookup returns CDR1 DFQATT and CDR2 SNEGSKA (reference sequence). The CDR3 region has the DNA TGCAGTGCTAGAAAAGGACTTTCCCCCGGAGATACGCAGTATTTT. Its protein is CSARKGLSPGDTQYF.

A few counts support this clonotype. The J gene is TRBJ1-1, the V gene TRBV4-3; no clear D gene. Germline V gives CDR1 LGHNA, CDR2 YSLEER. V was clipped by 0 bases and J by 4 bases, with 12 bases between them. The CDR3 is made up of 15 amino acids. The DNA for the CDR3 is TGCGCCAGCAGCCAAGATATGTTCCGGGGCACTGAAGCTTTCTTT. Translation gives CASSQDMFRGTEAFF.

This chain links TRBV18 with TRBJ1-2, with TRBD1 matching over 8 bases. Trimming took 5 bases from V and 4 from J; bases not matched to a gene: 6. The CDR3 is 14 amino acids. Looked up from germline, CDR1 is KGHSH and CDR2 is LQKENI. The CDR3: CASSVGQGSYGYTF. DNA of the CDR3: TGTGCCAGCTCAGTCGGACAGGGCTCCTATGGCTACACCTTC.

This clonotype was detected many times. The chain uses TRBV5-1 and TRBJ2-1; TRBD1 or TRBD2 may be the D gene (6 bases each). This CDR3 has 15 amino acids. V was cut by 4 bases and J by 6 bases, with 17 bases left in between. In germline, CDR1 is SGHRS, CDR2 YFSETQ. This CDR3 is CASSPSIGGGNEQFF. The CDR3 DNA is TGCGCCAGCAGCCCCTCCATCGGAGGGGGCAATGAGCAGTTCTTC.

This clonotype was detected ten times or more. The CDR3 region is CAISEFGNTEAFF. The CDR3 nucleotides are TGTGCCATCAGTGAGTTCGGAAACACTGAAGCTTTCTTT. This rearrangement joins TRBV10-3 to TRBJ1-1; D unresolved. The CDR3 length is 13 residues. Germline V gene data show CDR1 as ENHRY and CDR2 as SYGVKD. The V end lost 1 base, the J end lost 2 bases, and 5 bases lay between the germline ends.

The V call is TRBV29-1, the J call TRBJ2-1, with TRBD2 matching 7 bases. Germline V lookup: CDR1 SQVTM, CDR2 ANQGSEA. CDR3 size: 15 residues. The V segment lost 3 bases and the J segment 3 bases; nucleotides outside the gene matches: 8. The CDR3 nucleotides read TGCAGCGTTGAGAGGGGCGGGGACTACTACAATGAGCAGTTCTTC. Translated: CSVERGGDYYNEQFF.

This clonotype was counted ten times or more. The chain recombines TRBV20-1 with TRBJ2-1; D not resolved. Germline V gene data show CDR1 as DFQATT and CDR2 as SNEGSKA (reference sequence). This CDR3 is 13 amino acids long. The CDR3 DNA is TGCGGCGTCAGACCCCCTCCGGACAATGAGCAGTTCTTC. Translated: CGVRPPPDNEQFF.

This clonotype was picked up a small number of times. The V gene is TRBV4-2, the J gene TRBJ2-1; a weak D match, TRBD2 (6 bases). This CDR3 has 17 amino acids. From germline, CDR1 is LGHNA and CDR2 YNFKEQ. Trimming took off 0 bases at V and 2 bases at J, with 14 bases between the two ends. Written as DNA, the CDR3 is TGTGCCAGCAGCCAAGAGGACGCGGGATCCGCCTACAATGAGCAGTTCTTC. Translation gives CASSQEDAGSAYNEQFF.

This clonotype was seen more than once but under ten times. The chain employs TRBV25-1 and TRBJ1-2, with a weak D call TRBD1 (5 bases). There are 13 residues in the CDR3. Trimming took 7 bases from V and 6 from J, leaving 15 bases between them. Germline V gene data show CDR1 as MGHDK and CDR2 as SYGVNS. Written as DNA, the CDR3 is TGTGCCAGCACCAATGGAGGGGCGCATGGCTACACCTTC. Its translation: CASTNGGAHGYTF.

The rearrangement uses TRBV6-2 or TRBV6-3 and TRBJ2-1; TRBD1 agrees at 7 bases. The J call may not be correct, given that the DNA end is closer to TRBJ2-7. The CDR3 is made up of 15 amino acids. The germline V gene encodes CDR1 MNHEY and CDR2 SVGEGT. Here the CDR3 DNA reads TGTGCCAGCAGTTACAGGGACAGCTCAGGAAATGAGCAGTACTTC. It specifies CASSYRDSSGNEQYF.

The CDR3 region has the DNA TGTGCCAGCAGCCGTGGGACAGGGAGGAACACCATATATTTT. Protein product: CASSRGTGRNTIYF. The chain carries TRBV6-1 and TRBJ1-3; 9 bases match TRBD1. V was pared by 6 bases and J by 7 bases, with 7 bases of the junction left unmatched. CDR3 length: 14 amino acids. Germline assignment: CDR1 MNHNS and CDR2 SASEGT.

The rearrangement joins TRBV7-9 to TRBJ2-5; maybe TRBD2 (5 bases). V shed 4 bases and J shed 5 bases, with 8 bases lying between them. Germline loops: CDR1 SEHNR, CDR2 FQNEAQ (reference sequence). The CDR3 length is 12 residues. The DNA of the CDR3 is TGTGCCAGCAGCTCGGGGTGGGAGACCCAGTACTTC. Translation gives CASSSGWETQYF.

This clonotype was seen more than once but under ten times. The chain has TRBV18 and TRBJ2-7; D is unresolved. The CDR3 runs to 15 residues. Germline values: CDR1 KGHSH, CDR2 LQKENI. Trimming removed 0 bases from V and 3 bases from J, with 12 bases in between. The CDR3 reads CASSPPGLPRYEQYF. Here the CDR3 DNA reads TGTGCCAGCTCACCACCGGGTCTACCCCGCTACGAGCAGTACTTC.

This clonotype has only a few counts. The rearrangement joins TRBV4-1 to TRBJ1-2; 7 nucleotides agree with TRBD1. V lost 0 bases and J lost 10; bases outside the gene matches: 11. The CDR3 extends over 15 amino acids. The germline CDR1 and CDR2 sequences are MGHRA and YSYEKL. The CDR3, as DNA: TGCGCCAGCAGCCAAGAACAGGGGAGGCCTCTCACCTACACCTTC. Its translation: CASSQEQGRPLTYTF.